This is a list of T cell receptor beta chains from one sample in a study of T cell changes during pregnancy in multiple sclerosis. The assay was immunoSEQ multiplex PCR, and TCRdb's table has in-frame clones only and misses some. The sample shows around 70,000 clones, about 92% of them seen only once. The source was peripheral blood, collected before pregnancy. The receptor source for this set is a female donor with multiple sclerosis, enrolled in a pregnancy study. CDR3s include the opening cysteine and the closing phenylalanine or tryptophan. Each record gives: V gene, D gene, clone size, J gene, CDR3 protein, CDR3 DNA. A D gene is named only where the DNA matches it firmly. Size tells how often a clone was seen (once, few, many) or the class of an expanded clone, and some rows leave it out.

V gene: TRBV10-3
D gene: NA
clone size: NA
J gene: TRBJ1-1
CDR3 protein: CAISDGRENTEAFF
CDR3 DNA: TGTGCCATCAGTGACGGGAGGGAAAACACTGAAGCTTTCTTT

V gene: TRBV7-2
D gene: TRBD1
clone size: NA
J gene: TRBJ2-1
CDR3 protein: CASSLGTGTGNEQFF
CDR3 DNA: TGTGCCAGCAGCTTAGGGACAGGAACGGGTAATGAGCAGTTCTTC

V gene: TRBV12-5
D gene: NA
clone size: NA
J gene: TRBJ1-3
CDR3 protein: CASGLPDSHSSGNTIYF
CDR3 DNA: TGTGCTAGTGGTTTGCCGGACAGCCACAGCTCTGGAAACACCATATATTTT

V gene: TRBV2
D gene: TRBD2
clone size: NA
J gene: TRBJ2-1
CDR3 protein: CASMGGTSGVSSYNEQFF
CDR3 DNA: TGTGCCAGCATGGGTGGGACTAGCGGTGTGAGCTCCTACAATGAGCAGTTCTTC

V gene: TRBV7-2
D gene: NA
clone size: NA
J gene: TRBJ2-7
CDR3 protein: CASSPPSPEQYF
CDR3 DNA: TGTGCCAGCAGCCCGCCTAGCCCAGAGCAGTACTTC

V gene: TRBV9
D gene: TRBD2
clone size: NA
J gene: TRBJ2-3
CDR3 protein: CASSVVVAGGQHTQYF
CDR3 DNA: TGTGCCAGCAGCGTAGTTGTGGCGGGAGGGCAGCATACGCAGTATTTT

V gene: TRBV4-3
D gene: TRBD1
clone size: once
J gene: TRBJ2-7
CDR3 protein: CASSQEGGQGFYEQYF
CDR3 DNA: TGCGCCAGCAGCCAAGAAGGGGGACAGGGCTTCTACGAGCAGTACTTC

V gene: TRBV9
D gene: TRBD2
clone size: NA
J gene: TRBJ2-1
CDR3 protein: CASSVGASGRAGEQFF
CDR3 DNA: TGTGCCAGCAGCGTAGGGGCGAGCGGGAGGGCGGGTGAGCAGTTCTTC

V gene: TRBV4-2
D gene: TRBD2
clone size: NA
J gene: TRBJ2-3
CDR3 protein: CASSRLPGGEADTQYF
CDR3 DNA: TGTGCCAGCAGCCGCTTACCGGGAGGGGAGGCAGATACGCAGTATTTT

V gene: TRBV7-2
D gene: NA
clone size: once
J gene: TRBJ2-5
CDR3 protein: CASSLGRVKQETQYF
CDR3 DNA: TGTGCCAGCAGCTTAGGGCGGGTAAAACAAGAGACCCAGTACTTC

V gene: TRBV6-5
D gene: NA
clone size: once
J gene: TRBJ2-7
CDR3 protein: CASSFDWSSYEQYF
CDR3 DNA: TGTGCCAGCAGTTTTGACTGGAGCTCCTACGAGCAGTACTTC

V gene: TRBV28
D gene: NA
clone size: once
J gene: TRBJ2-7
CDR3 protein: CASSLFQGSYEQYF
CDR3 DNA: TGTGCCAGCAGTTTATTCCAGGGGTCCTACGAGCAGTACTTC

V gene: TRBV11-2
D gene: TRBD2
clone size: NA
J gene: TRBJ2-3
CDR3 protein: CASSYGVGGVTSTDTQYF
CDR3 DNA: TGTGCCAGCAGCTATGGGGTTGGGGGGGTAACTAGCACAGATACGCAGTATTTT

V gene: TRBV15
D gene: TRBD2
clone size: once
J gene: TRBJ2-1
CDR3 protein: CATAWTSVYNEQFF
CDR3 DNA: TGTGCCACAGCTTGGACTAGCGTGTACAATGAGCAGTTCTTC

V gene: TRBV19
D gene: TRBD2
clone size: once
J gene: TRBJ2-5
CDR3 protein: CASSGLAATQETQYF
CDR3 DNA: TGTGCCAGTAGTGGACTAGCGGCCACCCAAGAGACCCAGTACTTC

V gene: TRBV7-6
D gene: TRBD2
clone size: NA
J gene: TRBJ2-3
CDR3 protein: CASSLVDVAGVLDTQYF
CDR3 DNA: TGTGCCAGCAGCTTAGTTGATGTAGCGGGAGTTTTAGATACGCAGTATTTT

V gene: TRBV9
D gene: NA
clone size: NA
J gene: TRBJ2-2
CDR3 protein: CASSADRKHTGELFF
CDR3 DNA: TGTGCCAGCAGCGCCGACAGAAAACACACCGGGGAGCTGTTTTTT

V gene: TRBV7-2
D gene: NA
clone size: NA
J gene: TRBJ1-1
CDR3 protein: CASSADAGTEAFF
CDR3 DNA: TGTGCCAGCAGCGCGGACGCGGGGACTGAAGCTTTCTTT

V gene: TRBV11-3
D gene: NA
clone size: NA
J gene: TRBJ2-6
CDR3 protein: CASSVSRAPGANVLTF
CDR3 DNA: TGTGCCAGCAGCGTAAGCAGGGCTCCTGGGGCCAACGTCCTGACTTTC

V gene: TRBV27
D gene: NA
clone size: NA
J gene: TRBJ2-1
CDR3 protein: CASSLSVTRGYNEQFF
CDR3 DNA: TGTGCCAGCAGTTTATCGGTGACTAGAGGCTACAATGAGCAGTTCTTC

V gene: TRBV15
D gene: NA
clone size: NA
J gene: TRBJ2-3
CDR3 protein: CATQGDLGADTQYF
CDR3 DNA: TGTGCCACCCAAGGGGACTTGGGGGCAGATACGCAGTATTTT

V gene: TRBV6-5
D gene: NA
clone size: NA
J gene: TRBJ1-1
CDR3 protein: CASSYGRNTEAFF
CDR3 DNA: TGTGCCAGCAGTTACGGGCGGAACACTGAAGCTTTCTTT

V gene: TRBV5-4
D gene: TRBD1
clone size: NA
J gene: TRBJ1-1
CDR3 protein: CASSLGDRGVNTEAFF
CDR3 DNA: TGTGCCAGCAGCTTGGGAGACAGGGGCGTGAACACTGAAGCTTTCTTT

V gene: TRBV7-2
D gene: TRBD2
clone size: NA
J gene: TRBJ2-5
CDR3 protein: CASSLAPGGGQETQYF
CDR3 DNA: TGTGCCAGCAGCTTAGCCCCGGGAGGGGGTCAAGAGACCCAGTACTTC

V gene: TRBV19
D gene: TRBD1
clone size: NA
J gene: TRBJ2-1
CDR3 protein: CASSILDRVANEQFF
CDR3 DNA: TGTGCCAGTAGTATACTGGACAGGGTCGCAAATGAGCAGTTCTTC

V gene: TRBV5-6
D gene: NA
clone size: NA
J gene: TRBJ2-1
CDR3 protein: CASSPNMYNEQFF
CDR3 DNA: TGTGCCAGCAGCCCGAACATGTACAATGAGCAGTTCTTC

V gene: TRBV10-3
D gene: NA
clone size: NA
J gene: TRBJ1-1
CDR3 protein: CAIQWGQGNTEAFF
CDR3 DNA: TGTGCCATCCAATGGGGGCAGGGGAACACTGAAGCTTTCTTT